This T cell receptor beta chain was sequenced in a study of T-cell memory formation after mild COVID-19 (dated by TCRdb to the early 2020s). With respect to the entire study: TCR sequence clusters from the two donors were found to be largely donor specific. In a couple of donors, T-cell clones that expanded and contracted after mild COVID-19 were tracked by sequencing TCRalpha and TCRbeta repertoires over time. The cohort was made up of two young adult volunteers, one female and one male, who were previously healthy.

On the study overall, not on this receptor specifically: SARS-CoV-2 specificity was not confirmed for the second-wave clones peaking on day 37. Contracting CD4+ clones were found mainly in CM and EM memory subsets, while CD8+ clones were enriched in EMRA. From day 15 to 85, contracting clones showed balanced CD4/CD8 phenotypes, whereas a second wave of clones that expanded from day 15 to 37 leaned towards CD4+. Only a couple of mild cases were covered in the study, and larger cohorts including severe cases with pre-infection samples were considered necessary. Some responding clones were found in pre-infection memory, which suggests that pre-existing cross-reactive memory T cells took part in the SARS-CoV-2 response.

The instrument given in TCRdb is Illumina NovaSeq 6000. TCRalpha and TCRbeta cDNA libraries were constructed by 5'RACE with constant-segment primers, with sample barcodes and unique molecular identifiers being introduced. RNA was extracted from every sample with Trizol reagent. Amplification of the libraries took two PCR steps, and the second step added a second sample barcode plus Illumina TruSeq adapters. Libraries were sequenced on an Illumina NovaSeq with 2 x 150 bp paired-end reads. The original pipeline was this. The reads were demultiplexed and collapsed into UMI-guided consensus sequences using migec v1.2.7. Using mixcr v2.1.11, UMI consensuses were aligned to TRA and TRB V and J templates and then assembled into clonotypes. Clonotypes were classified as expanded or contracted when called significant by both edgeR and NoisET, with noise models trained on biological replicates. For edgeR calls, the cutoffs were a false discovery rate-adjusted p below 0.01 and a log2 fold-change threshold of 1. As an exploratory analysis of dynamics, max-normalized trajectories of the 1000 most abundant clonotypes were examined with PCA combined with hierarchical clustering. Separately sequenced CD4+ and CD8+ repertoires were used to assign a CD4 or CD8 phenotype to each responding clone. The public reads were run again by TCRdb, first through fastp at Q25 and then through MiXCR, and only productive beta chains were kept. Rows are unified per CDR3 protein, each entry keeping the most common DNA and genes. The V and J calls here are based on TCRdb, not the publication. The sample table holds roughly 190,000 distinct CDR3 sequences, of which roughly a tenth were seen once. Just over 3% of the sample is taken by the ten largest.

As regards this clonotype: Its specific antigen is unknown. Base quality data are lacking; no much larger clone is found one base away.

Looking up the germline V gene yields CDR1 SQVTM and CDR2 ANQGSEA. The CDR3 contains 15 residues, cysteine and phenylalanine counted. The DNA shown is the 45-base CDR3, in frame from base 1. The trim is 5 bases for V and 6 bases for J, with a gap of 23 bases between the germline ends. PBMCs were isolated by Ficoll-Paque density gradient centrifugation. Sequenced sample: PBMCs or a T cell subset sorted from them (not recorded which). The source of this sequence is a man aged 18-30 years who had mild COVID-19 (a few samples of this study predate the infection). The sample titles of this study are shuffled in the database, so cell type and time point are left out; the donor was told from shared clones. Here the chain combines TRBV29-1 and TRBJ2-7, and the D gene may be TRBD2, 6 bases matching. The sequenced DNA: TGCAGCGTTAACCTAGGATTGGGCGCCGGGGGCGAGCAGTACTTC. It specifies CSVNLGLGAGGEQYF.